A selection of T cell receptor beta chains follows, all from one sample in a study of cytomegalovirus exposure and HLA in healthy donors. Some clones are missing from TCRdb's copy, which holds only in-frame ones; the method was immunoSEQ multiplex PCR. The sample includes about 160,000 clones, 70% to 90% of them seen just once. The sequenced material came from PBMCs. The receptors shown here come from a man between 18 and 29 years old in good health and CMV-seropositive. The CDR3 runs from the conserved cysteine through the conserved F or W. D genes are given only for firm matches. For some rows the clone size is stated as once, few or many, or as a class when expanded; others skip it.

clone_size	v_call	d_call	j_call	cdr3_length	cdr3_aa	cdr3_nt
.	TRBV6-5	.	TRBJ2-5	15	CASSYSPSVGETQYF	TGTGCCAGCAGTTACTCTCCTAGCGTGGGGGAGACCCAGTACTTC
.	TRBV9	.	TRBJ2-5	16	CASSQPTMGAPETQYF	TGTGCCAGCAGCCAACCGACTATGGGAGCACCGGAGACCCAGTACTTC
.	TRBV7-8	TRBD1	TRBJ1-6	15	CASSLDRVGLSPLHF	TGTGCCAGCAGCTTGGACAGGGTAGGACTATCACCCCTCCACTTT
once	TRBV30	.	TRBJ1-1	11	CAWSSSTEAFF	TGTGCCTGGAGTTCGTCCACTGAAGCTTTCTTT
.	TRBV9	.	TRBJ2-3	12	CASSASPDTQYF	TGTGCCAGCAGCGCTTCCCCAGATACGCAGTATTTT
once	TRBV29-1	TRBD1	TRBJ1-2	14	CSVFSRTGKYGYTF	TGCAGCGTTTTCTCCAGGACAGGGAAATATGGCTACACCTTC
.	TRBV30	.	TRBJ1-6	13	CAWSRTSDSRLHF	TGTGCCTGGTCAAGGACTTCGGATTCACGCCTCCACTTT
once	TRBV5-1	.	TRBJ1-1	13	CASNPDPGTEAFF	TGCGCCAGCAACCCGGATCCGGGCACTGAAGCTTTCTTT
.	TRBV11-2	.	TRBJ1-1	12	CASSFDRNEAFF	TGTGCCAGCAGCTTCGACAGGAATGAAGCTTTCTTT
.	TRBV7-9	TRBD1	TRBJ1-4	13	CASSSAGGEKLFF	TGTGCCAGCAGCTCCGCAGGGGGGGAAAAACTGTTTTTT
once	TRBV9	TRBD2	TRBJ2-3	16	CASSVGAGGGEDTQYF	TGTGCCAGCAGCGTAGGGGCCGGGGGGGGCGAGGATACGCAGTATTTT
.	TRBV6-1	.	TRBJ1-5	11	CASSANQPQHF	TGTGCCAGCAGTGCTAATCAGCCCCAGCATTTT
.	TRBV7-3	.	TRBJ2-2	13	CASSSGDSRELFF	TGTGCCAGCAGCTCGGGGGACAGCAGGGAGCTGTTTTTT
few	TRBV2	.	TRBJ1-2	14	CASSEEEGNYGYTF	TGTGCCAGCAGCGAGGAGGAAGGGAACTATGGCTACACCTTC
.	TRBV11-3	.	TRBJ2-1	13	CASSQGSYNEQFF	TGTGCCAGCAGCCAGGGCTCCTACAATGAGCAGTTCTTC
.	TRBV7-3	.	TRBJ1-3	13	CASSLRSGNTIYF	TGTGCCAGCAGCTTAAGGAGTGGAAACACCATATATTTT
.	TRBV5-1	.	TRBJ1-4	16	CASSLNRVGSNEKLFF	TGCGCCAGCAGCTTGAACAGGGTAGGATCTAATGAAAAACTGTTTTTT
few	TRBV27	TRBD1	TRBJ1-5	16	CASSERQGWGDQPQHF	TGTGCCAGCAGTGAACGACAGGGGTGGGGGGATCAGCCCCAGCATTTT
.	TRBV9	.	TRBJ2-7	12	CASSPGTYEQYF	TGTGCCAGCAGCCCAGGCACCTACGAGCAGTACTTC
.	TRBV9	.	TRBJ1-1	13	CASTSGHRTEAFF	TGTGCCAGCACCTCGGGACACCGCACTGAAGCTTTCTTT
.	TRBV6-1	TRBD1	TRBJ2-2	15	CARGQGVLNTGELFF	TGTGCCAGGGGGCAGGGGGTCCTAAACACCGGGGAGCTGTTTTTT
.	TRBV7-3	TRBD2	TRBJ2-1	15	CASSLIAGLANEQFF	TGTGCCAGCAGCTTAATAGCGGGGTTGGCAAATGAGCAGTTCTTC
.	TRBV10-1	TRBD2	TRBJ2-1	18	CASSESLGWRGAGNEQFF	TGCGCCAGCAGTGAGTCTTTAGGTTGGCGGGGGGCCGGGAATGAGCAGTTCTTC
once	TRBV10-3	.	TRBJ1-4	15	CAISESRAINEKLFF	TGTGCCATCAGTGAGTCTAGAGCAATTAATGAAAAACTGTTTTTT
.	TRBV7-6	.	TRBJ2-7	13	CASSSDSTYEQYF	TGTGCCAGCAGCTCGGACAGTACTTACGAGCAGTACTTC
.	TRBV19	.	TRBJ2-6	16	CASSTTGNSGANVLTF	TGTGCCAGTAGTACGACGGGGAACTCTGGGGCCAACGTCCTGACTTTC
.	TRBV14	.	TRBJ2-1	14	CASSRGSGYNEQFF	TGTGCCAGCAGCCGGGGTAGCGGTTACAATGAGCAGTTCTTC
.	TRBV5-1	.	TRBJ1-4	14	CASSLASDSEKLFF	TGCGCCAGCAGCTTGGCCTCGGACAGTGAAAAACTGTTTTTT
.	TRBV6-5	TRBD1	TRBJ1-2	16	CASSYYEGALFYGYTF	TGTGCCAGCAGTTACTATGAGGGGGCCCTTTTCTATGGCTACACCTTC
.	TRBV19	TRBD2	TRBJ2-5	15	CASSWGGLSQETQYF	TGTGCCAGTAGTTGGGGGGGACTATCACAAGAGACCCAGTACTTC
.	TRBV7-9	.	TRBJ1-3	14	CASSLESSGNTIYF	TGTGCCAGCAGCTTAGAGAGCTCTGGAAACACCATATATTTT
.	TRBV4-3	TRBD1	TRBJ1-2	17	CASSQELGTGAIYGYTF	TGCGCCAGCAGCCAAGAGTTGGGGACAGGGGCAATTTATGGCTACACCTTC
.	TRBV21-1	.	TRBJ2-7	16	CASSKPEGQGPYEQYF	TGTGCCAGCAGCAAACCGGAGGGACAGGGGCCCTACGAGCAGTACTTC
.	TRBV2	.	TRBJ1-1	14	CASNQQGLNTEAFF	TGTGCCAGCAACCAACAGGGACTGAACACTGAAGCTTTCTTT
.	TRBV20-1	.	TRBJ2-3	11	CSALSSETQYF	TGCAGTGCCTTGTCCTCGGAGACGCAGTATTTT
.	TRBV19	TRBD1	TRBJ1-5	15	CASSVSGTGIQPQHF	TGTGCCAGTAGTGTCTCCGGGACAGGGATTCAGCCCCAGCATTTT
.	TRBV12-1	.	TRBJ1-4	13	CASSRGGGEKLFF	TGTGCCAGCAGCCGAGGCGGTGGTGAAAAACTGTTTTTT
few	TRBV14	.	TRBJ2-4	16	CASSHKVGQDKNSQYF	TGTGCCAGCAGCCACAAGGTGGGGCAGGATAAAAACAGTCAGTACTTC
.	TRBV10-3	TRBD1	TRBJ1-2	14	CATTGTGANYGYTF	TGTGCCACAACCGGGACAGGGGCTAACTATGGCTACACCTTC
.	TRBV2	.	TRBJ1-3	14	CASSADLAGNTIYF	TGTGCCAGCAGTGCCGACTTAGCTGGAAACACCATATATTTT
.	TRBV7-9	TRBD1	TRBJ1-2	12	CASSLGTGVYTF	TGTGCCAGCAGCTTAGGAACAGGGGTCTACACCTTC
.	TRBV4-1	.	TRBJ1-1	12	CASTGALPGAFF	TGCGCCAGCACAGGGGCGCTCCCCGGAGCTTTCTTT
.	TRBV5-4	.	TRBJ1-2	14	CASSLLSGNYGYTF	TGTGCCAGCAGCTTGTTGTCGGGTAACTATGGCTACACCTTC
.	TRBV7-9	.	TRBJ1-1	12	CASRRGSTEAFF	TGTGCCAGCAGGAGGGGGAGCACTGAAGCTTTCTTT
.	TRBV5-1	.	TRBJ1-4	14	CASRPGATNEKLFF	TGCGCCAGCAGGCCGGGGGCAACTAATGAAAAACTGTTTTTT
.	TRBV18	.	TRBJ1-2	15	CASSPPDQGNYGYTF	TGTGCCAGCTCACCACCGGATCAGGGGAACTATGGCTACACCTTC